One and the same sample provided the 10 T cell receptor beta chains below, sequenced in a study of T-cell reconstitution after alpha-beta-depleted transplantation in children. The TCRbeta library incorporated unique molecular identifiers. TCRdb reprocessed the PCR reads with MiXCR, giving one entry per CDR3 protein. The sample lists 200,000 to 250,000 distinct CDR3 sequences; about 9.2% were seen once. This specimen consisted of PBMCs from the stem cell graft donor, obtained from the stem cell graft. The receptors derive from a human donor who donated a stem cell graft to a child with acute lymphoblastic leukemia.

In the case of this clonotype: An end of the junction does not agree with germline; a read error may underlie this. The chain combines TRBV12-3 or TRBV12-4 with TRBJ1-4; D perhaps matches TRBD1 (6 bases). The CDR3 has 15 residues. CDR3 DNA sequence: TGTGCCAGCAGTTTTGGGGGGCCAACTAATAAAAAACTGTTTTTT. Its protein product is CASSFGGPTNKKLFF.

Only a few counts were recorded for this clonotype. This sequence joins TRBV12-3 or TRBV12-4 and TRBJ1-4, with TRBD1 matching 10 bases. J gave up 3 bases and V 5 bases, and 3 bases lay outside the gene matches. The CDR3 is made up of 15 amino acids. The CDR3 protein is CASSRDRGANEKLFF. As DNA, the CDR3 is TGTGCCAGCAGTCGGGACAGGGGTGCTAATGAAAAACTGTTTTTT.

This clonotype appeared many times. The chain is built from TRBV12-3 or TRBV12-4 and TRBJ1-2, with D uncertain. V shed 3 bases and J shed 3 bases, with 8 bases lying between them. The CDR3 is 13 residues long. CDR3 bases: TGTGCCAGCAGTTTCGCCCAGTACTATGGCTACACCTTC. Its protein is CASSFAQYYGYTF.

This clonotype was counted only a few times. The chain uses TRBV5-5 and TRBJ2-2; TRBD2 might be the D (5 bases). CDR3 size: 15 residues. Trimming took off 4 bases at V and 2 bases at J, with 12 bases between the two ends. CDR1 and CDR2 (germline): SGHKS, YYEKEE (reference sequence). The CDR3 nucleotides read TGTGCCAGCAGCGGCCGGACTCCTAACACCGGGGAGCTGTTTTTT. Protein sequence: CASSGRTPNTGELFF.

This clonotype was observed at least ten times. The chain combines TRBV7-2 with TRBJ2-7; 7 nucleotides line up with TRBD1. CDR3 size: 16 residues. The germline V gene encodes CDR1 SGHTA and CDR2 FQGNSA. Trimming cost V 1 base and J 2 bases; bases outside gene matches: 8. The CDR3 bases are TGTGCCAGCAGCTTAGTCAGTTGGCAGGGGGCCTACGAGCAGTACTTC. It codes for CASSLVSWQGAYEQYF. Combining the CDR3 with reference TRBV7-2 and TRBJ2-7 gives the whole variable domain GAGVSQSPSNKVTEKGKDVELRCDPISGHTALYWYRQSLGQGLEFLIYFQGNSAPDKSGLPSDRFSAERTGGSVSTLTIQRTQQEDSAVYLCASSLVSWQGAYEQYFGPGTRLTVT.

This clonotype appeared many times. The rearrangement links TRBV7-2 to TRBJ1-1; no reliable D call. Germline V CDR1 and CDR2: SGHTA, FQGNSA. V was cut by 2 bases and J by 5 bases, with 9 bases left in between. This CDR3 contains 13 residues. CDR3 in amino acids: CASSLTRRTEAFF. The CDR3 bases are TGTGCCAGCAGCTTAACCCGTAGAACTGAAGCTTTCTTT.

The chain has TRBV4-2 and TRBJ2-2; the match to TRBD1 covers 7 bases. This CDR3 contains 16 residues. V was clipped by 2 bases and J by 1 base; unmatched bases: 4. CDR1 is LGHNA, CDR2 YNFKEQ, per germline. The CDR3 reads CASSQRRDRNTGELFF. CDR3 nucleotide sequence: TGTGCCAGCAGCCAACGTAGGGACAGGAACACCGGGGAGCTGTTTTTT.

This clonotype was seen a handful of times. This chain connects TRBV5-6 to TRBJ1-2, with no clear D. The CDR3 has 12 amino acids. Trimming pared 2 bases from V and 5 bases from J, leaving 7 bases between. Germline V lookup: CDR1 SGHDT, CDR2 YYEEEE. CDR3: CASSFEVYGYTF. CDR3 nucleotide sequence: TGTGCCAGCAGCTTCGAGGTATATGGCTACACCTTC.

The sample holds many counts of this clonotype. This sequence joins TRBV5-1 and TRBJ1-1; TRBD1 is a possible D gene (5 bases). CDR1 SGHRS and CDR2 YFSETQ come from the germline V gene. The CDR3 is 16 residues long. Trimming cost V 0 bases and J 7 bases, with 19 bases left between them. For the CDR3, the DNA is TGCGCCAGCAGCTTGGCGGGGCGGCGAGGACGGAATGAAGCTTTCTTT. Its protein product is CASSLAGRRGRNEAFF.

V gene TRBV13 combines with J gene TRBJ1-5; TRBD1 matches at 10 bases. The V segment lost 5 bases and the J segment 6 bases; nucleotides outside the gene matches: 10. Germline assignment: CDR1 PRHDT and CDR2 FYEKMQ (reference sequence). The CDR3 runs 16 residues. Here the CDR3 DNA reads TGTGCCAGCAGCCTAAGCCCCGGGACAGGGGTTCAGCCCCAGCATTTT. Protein: CASSLSPGTGVQPQHF.